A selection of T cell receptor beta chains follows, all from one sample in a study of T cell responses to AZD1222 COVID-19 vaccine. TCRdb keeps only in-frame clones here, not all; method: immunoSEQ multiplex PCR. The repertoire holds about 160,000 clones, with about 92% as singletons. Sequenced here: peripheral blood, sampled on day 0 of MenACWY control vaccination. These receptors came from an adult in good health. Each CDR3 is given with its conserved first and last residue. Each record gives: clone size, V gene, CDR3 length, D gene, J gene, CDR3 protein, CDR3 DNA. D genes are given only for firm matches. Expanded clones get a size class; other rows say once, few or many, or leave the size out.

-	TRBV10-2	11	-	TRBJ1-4	CASSEVGELFF	TGCGCCAGCAGTGAGGTTGGGGAACTGTTTTTT
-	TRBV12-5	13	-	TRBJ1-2	CASGPAANYGYTF	TGTGCTAGTGGTCCGGCAGCCAACTATGGCTACACCTTC
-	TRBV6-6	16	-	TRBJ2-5	CASSYSTGGSEETQYF	TGTGCCAGCAGTTACTCGACCGGGGGCTCCGAAGAGACCCAGTACTTC
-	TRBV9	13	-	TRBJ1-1	CASSVQMNTEAFF	TGTGCCAGCAGCGTACAGATGAACACTGAAGCTTTCTTT
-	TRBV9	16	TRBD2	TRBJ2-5	CASSVGTTSVQETQYF	TGTGCCAGCAGCGTAGGTACGACTAGCGTACAAGAGACCCAGTACTTC
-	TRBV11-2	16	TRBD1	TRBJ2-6	CASSISTGYGANVLTF	TGTGCCAGCAGCATCTCGACAGGGTACGGGGCCAACGTCCTGACTTTC
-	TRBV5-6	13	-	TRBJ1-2	CASSLGRPNGYTF	TGTGCCAGCAGCTTGGGCAGGCCCAATGGCTACACCTTC
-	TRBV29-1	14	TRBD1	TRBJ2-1	CSGDRGRLDNEQFF	TGCAGCGGGGACAGGGGGCGACTCGACAATGAGCAGTTCTTC
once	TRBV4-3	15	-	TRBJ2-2	CASSQDFSGSGELFF	TGCGCCAGCAGCCAAGATTTTTCAGGTTCCGGGGAGCTGTTTTTT
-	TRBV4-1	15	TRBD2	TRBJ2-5	CASSLAGGGGETQYF	TGCGCCAGCAGCCTAGCGGGAGGTGGAGGAGAGACCCAGTACTTC
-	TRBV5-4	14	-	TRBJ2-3	CASSLAAGTDTQYF	TGTGCCAGCAGCTTGGCTGCGGGCACAGATACGCAGTATTTT
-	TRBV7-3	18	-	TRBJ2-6	CASSRVGVMSSGANVLTF	TGTGCCAGCAGCCGGGTGGGCGTCATGAGCTCTGGGGCCAACGTCCTGACTTTC
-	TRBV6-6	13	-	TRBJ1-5	CASRKTDNQPQHF	TGTGCCAGCAGGAAAACGGACAATCAGCCCCAGCATTTT
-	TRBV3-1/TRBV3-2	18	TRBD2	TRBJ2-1	CASSQDKASGWSYNEQFF	TGTGCCAGCAGCCAAGATAAAGCTAGCGGGTGGTCCTACAATGAGCAGTTCTTC
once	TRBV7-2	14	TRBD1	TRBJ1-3	CASSGQGGGNTIYF	TGTGCCAGCAGCGGCCAGGGGGGTGGAAACACCATATATTTT
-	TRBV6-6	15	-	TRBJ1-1	CASSYSSRGGSEAFF	TGTGCCAGCAGTTACTCGAGCAGGGGCGGTTCGGAAGCTTTCTTT
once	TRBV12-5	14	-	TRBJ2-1	CASGPQSSYNEQFF	TGTGCTAGTGGCCCCCAGAGCTCCTACAATGAGCAGTTCTTC
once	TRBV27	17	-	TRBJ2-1	CASSKTRGVSYSNEQFF	TGTGCCAGCAGTAAGACTAGGGGGGTTAGCTACTCCAATGAGCAGTTCTTC
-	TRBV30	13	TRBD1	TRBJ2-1	CACRDSSYNEQFF	TGTGCCTGCCGGGACAGCTCCTACAATGAGCAGTTCTTC
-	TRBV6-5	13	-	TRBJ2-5	CASKGAWQETQYF	TGTGCCAGCAAAGGGGCTTGGCAAGAGACCCAGTACTTC
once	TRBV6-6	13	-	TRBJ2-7	CASSYGENYEQYF	TGTGCCAGCAGTTACGGCGAAAACTACGAGCAGTACTTC
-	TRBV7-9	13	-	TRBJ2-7	CASSLEEGYEQYF	TGTGCCAGCAGCTTAGAAGAAGGGTACGAGCAGTACTTC
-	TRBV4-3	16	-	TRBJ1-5	CASSQNRAMGNQPQHF	TGCGCCAGCAGCCAAAACAGGGCGATGGGCAATCAGCCCCAGCATTTT
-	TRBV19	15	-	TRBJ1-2	CASSIDQGHNYGYTF	TGTGCCAGTAGTATAGATCAGGGGCACAACTATGGCTACACCTTC
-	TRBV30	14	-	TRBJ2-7	CAWSRDSLSYEQYF	TGTGCCTGGAGTCGCGACAGCCTCTCCTACGAGCAGTACTTC
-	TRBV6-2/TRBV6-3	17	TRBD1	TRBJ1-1	CASSKSGQGSLNTEAFF	TGTGCCAGCAGTAAATCGGGACAGGGGTCCTTGAACACTGAAGCTTTCTTT
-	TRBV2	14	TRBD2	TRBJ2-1	CAIISGSSYNEQFF	TGTGCCATTATTAGCGGGAGCTCCTACAATGAGCAGTTCTTC
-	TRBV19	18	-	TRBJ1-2	CASRLQGGLGLRAYYYTF	TGTGCCAGTAGACTCCAAGGGGGTTTAGGGCTGAGGGCGTATTACTACACCTTC
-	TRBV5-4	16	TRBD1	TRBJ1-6	CASSPGTALANSPLHF	TGTGCCAGCAGCCCCGGGACAGCCCTGGCTAATTCACCCCTCCACTTT
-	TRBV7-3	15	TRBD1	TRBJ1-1	CASSLTGQGFSEAFF	TGTGCCAGCAGCTTAACGGGACAGGGATTCTCTGAAGCTTTCTTT